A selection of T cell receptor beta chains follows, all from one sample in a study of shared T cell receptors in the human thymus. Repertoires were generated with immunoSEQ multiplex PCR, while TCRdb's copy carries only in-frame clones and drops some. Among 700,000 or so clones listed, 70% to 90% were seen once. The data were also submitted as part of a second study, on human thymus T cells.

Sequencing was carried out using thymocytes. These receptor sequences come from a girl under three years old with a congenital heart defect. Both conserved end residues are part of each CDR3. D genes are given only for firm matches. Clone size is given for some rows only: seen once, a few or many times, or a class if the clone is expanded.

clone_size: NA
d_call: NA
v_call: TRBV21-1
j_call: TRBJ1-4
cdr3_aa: CASISGAEKLFF
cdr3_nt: TGTGCCAGCATCAGTGGGGCCGAAAAACTGTTTTTT

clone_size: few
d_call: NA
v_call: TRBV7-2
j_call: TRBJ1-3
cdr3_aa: CASSLARGSAGNTIYF
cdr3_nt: TGTGCCAGCAGCTTAGCACGGGGTTCTGCTGGAAACACCATATATTTT

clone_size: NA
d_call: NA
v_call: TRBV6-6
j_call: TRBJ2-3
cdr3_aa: CASSYLGQSGDTQYF
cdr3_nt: TGTGCCAGCAGTTATTTAGGACAGTCCGGAGATACGCAGTATTTT

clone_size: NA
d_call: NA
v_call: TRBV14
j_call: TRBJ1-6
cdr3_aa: CASSPEWGLPNSPLHF
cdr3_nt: TGTGCCAGCAGCCCTGAATGGGGACTGCCCAATTCACCCCTCCACTTT

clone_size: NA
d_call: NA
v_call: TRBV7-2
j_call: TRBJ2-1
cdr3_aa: CASSSRGQNEQFF
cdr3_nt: TGTGCCAGCAGCTCCCGGGGTCAAAATGAGCAGTTCTTC

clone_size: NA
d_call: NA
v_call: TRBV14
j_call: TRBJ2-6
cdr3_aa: CASRAAGTTANVLTF
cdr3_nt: TGTGCCAGCAGAGCCGCCGGGACAACGGCCAACGTCCTGACTTTC

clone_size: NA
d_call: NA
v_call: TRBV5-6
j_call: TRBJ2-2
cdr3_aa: CASSPTGTGELFF
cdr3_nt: TGTGCCAGCAGCCCGACGGGGACCGGGGAGCTGTTTTTT

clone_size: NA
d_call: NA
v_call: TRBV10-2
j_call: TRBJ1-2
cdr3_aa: CPSDYDYGYTF
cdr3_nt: TGCCCGTCAGATTACGACTATGGCTACACCTTC

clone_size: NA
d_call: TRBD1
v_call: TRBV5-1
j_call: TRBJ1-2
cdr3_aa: CASSFREGASNYGYTF
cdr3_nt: TGCGCCAGCAGCTTCCGGGAGGGGGCCTCTAACTATGGCTACACCTTC

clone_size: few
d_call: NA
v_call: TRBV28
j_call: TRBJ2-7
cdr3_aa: CASSPPFAAGCSEQYF
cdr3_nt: TGTGCCAGCAGTCCCCCGTTTGCGGCAGGGTGTTCCGAGCAGTACTTC

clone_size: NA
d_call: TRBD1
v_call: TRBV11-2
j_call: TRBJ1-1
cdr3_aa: CASSKRTGRSTEAFF
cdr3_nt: TGTGCCAGCAGCAAACGGACAGGGAGAAGCACTGAAGCTTTCTTT

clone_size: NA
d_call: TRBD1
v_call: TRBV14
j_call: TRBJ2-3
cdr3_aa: CASSQAPDRGKISDTQYF
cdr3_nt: TGTGCCAGCAGCCAAGCCCCGGACAGGGGGAAGATTTCAGATACGCAGTATTTT

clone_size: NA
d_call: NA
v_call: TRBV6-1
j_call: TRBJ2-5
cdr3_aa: CASSVGRTVSRVGQETQYF
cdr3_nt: TGTGCCAGCAGTGTGGGCAGGACTGTATCTAGAGTGGGACAAGAGACCCAGTACTTC

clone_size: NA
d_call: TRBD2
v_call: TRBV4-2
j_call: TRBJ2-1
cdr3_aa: CASSPPRGYNEQFF
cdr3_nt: TGTGCCAGCAGCCCCCCGCGGGGGTACAATGAGCAGTTCTTC

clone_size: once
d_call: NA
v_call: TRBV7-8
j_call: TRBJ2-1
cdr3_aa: CASSFSRVYEQFF
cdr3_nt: TGTGCCAGCAGCTTTTCCCGGGTGTATGAGCAGTTCTTC

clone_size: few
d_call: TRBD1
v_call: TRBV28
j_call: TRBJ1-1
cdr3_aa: CASSFIPTGPNTEAFF
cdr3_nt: TGTGCCAGCAGTTTCATCCCGACAGGGCCGAACACTGAAGCTTTCTTT

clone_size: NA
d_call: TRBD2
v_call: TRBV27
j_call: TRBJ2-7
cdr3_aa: CASSLGGSYEQYF
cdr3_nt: TGTGCCAGCAGTTTGGGAGGGTCCTACGAGCAGTACTTC

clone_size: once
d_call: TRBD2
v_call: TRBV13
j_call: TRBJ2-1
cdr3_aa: CASSLYWTRNEQFF
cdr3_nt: TGTGCCAGCAGCTTATACTGGACTAGAAATGAGCAGTTCTTC

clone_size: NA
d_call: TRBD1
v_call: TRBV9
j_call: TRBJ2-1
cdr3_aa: CASSADGQGASYNEQFF
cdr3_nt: TGTGCCAGCAGCGCGGACGGACAGGGGGCAAGCTACAATGAGCAGTTCTTC

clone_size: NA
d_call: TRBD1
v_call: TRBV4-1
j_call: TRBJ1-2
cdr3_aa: CASSQGQGNNYGYTF
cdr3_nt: TGCGCCAGCAGCCAGGGACAGGGGAATAACTATGGCTACACCTTC

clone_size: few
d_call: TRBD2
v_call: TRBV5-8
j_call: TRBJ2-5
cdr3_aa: CASSLLLVETSGGSQETQYF
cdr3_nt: TGTGCCAGCAGCTTACTTCTAGTTGAGACTAGCGGGGGCTCCCAAGAGACCCAGTACTTC

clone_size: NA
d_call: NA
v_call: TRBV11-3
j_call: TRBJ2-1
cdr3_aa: CASSPHGAGEFNEQFF
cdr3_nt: TGTGCCAGCAGCCCTCACGGGGCAGGGGAATTCAATGAGCAGTTCTTC

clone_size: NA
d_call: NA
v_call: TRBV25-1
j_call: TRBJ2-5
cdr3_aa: CASSERRGQETQYF
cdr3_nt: TGTGCCAGCAGTGAGCGTAGGGGGCAAGAGACCCAGTACTTC

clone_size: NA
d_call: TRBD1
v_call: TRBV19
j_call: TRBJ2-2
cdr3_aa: CASSMGDRRQSNTGELFF
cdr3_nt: TGTGCCAGTAGTATGGGGGACAGGAGACAATCGAACACCGGGGAGCTGTTTTTT

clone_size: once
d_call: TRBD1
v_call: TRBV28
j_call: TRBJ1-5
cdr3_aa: CASSSSGTGTYSNQPQHF
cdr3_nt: TGTGCCAGCAGTTCCTCCGGGACAGGCACTTATAGCAATCAGCCCCAGCATTTT

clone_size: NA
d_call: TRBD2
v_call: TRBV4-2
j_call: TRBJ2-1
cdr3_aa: CASRRLAGGPPYNEQFF
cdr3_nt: TGTGCCAGCCGTCGCCTAGCGGGGGGCCCCCCCTACAATGAGCAGTTCTTC

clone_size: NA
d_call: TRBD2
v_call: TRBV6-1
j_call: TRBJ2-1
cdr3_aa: CASMSAGGWVDEQFF
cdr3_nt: TGTGCCAGCATGTCAGCGGGGGGGTGGGTTGATGAGCAGTTCTTC

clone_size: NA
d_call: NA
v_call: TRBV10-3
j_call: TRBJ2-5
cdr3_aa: CAIRTGGPAKETQYF
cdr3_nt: TGTGCCATCAGAACGGGGGGCCCCGCAAAAGAGACCCAGTACTTC

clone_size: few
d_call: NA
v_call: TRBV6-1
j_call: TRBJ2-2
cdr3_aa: CASYRDDTGELFF
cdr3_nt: TGTGCCAGCTACAGAGACGACACCGGGGAGCTGTTTTTT

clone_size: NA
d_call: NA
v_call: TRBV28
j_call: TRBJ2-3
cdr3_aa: CASSLGGGETDTQYF
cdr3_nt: TGTGCCAGCAGCTTGGGGGGGGGCGAGACAGATACGCAGTATTTT

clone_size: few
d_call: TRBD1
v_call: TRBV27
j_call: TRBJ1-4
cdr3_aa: CAAGETRDRGHNEKLFF
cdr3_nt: TGTGCCGCCGGGGAAACGAGGGACAGGGGGCACAATGAAAAACTGTTTTTT

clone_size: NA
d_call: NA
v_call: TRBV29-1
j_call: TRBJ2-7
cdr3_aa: CSARKQETGEAMNEQYF
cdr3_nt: TGCAGCGCCCGAAAGCAGGAAACAGGGGAGGCCATGAACGAGCAGTACTTC

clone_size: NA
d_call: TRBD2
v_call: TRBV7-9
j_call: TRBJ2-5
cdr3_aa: CASSLYFGGGQETQYF
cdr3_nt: TGTGCCAGCAGCTTATACTTCGGCGGGGGCCAAGAGACCCAGTACTTC

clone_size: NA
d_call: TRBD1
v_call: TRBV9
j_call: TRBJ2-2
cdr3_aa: CASSAGGRPGELFF
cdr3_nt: TGTGCCAGCAGCGCAGGGGGCCGTCCCGGGGAGCTGTTTTTT

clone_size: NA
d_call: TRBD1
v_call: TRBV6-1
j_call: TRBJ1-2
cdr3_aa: CAARDREVHGYTF
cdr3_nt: TGTGCCGCCCGGGACAGGGAGGTCCATGGCTACACCTTC

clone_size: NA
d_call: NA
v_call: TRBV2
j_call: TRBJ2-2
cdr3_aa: CASSDRSGGNDLNTGELFF
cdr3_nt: TGTGCCAGCAGTGATAGGAGTGGAGGGAACGATTTGAACACCGGGGAGCTGTTTTTT

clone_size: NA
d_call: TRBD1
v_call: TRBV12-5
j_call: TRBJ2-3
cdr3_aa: CASGFNSTGWDTDTQYF
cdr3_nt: TGTGCTAGTGGTTTTAACTCGACAGGGTGGGATACTGATACGCAGTATTTT

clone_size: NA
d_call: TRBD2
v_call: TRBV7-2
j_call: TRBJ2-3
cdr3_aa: CASNLWLAGGDTQYF
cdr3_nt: TGTGCCAGCAATCTGTGGCTAGCGGGGGGAGATACGCAGTATTTT

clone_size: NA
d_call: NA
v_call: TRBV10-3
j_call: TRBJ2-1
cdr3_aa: CAISDPRGSNEQFF
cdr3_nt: TGTGCCATCAGTGACCCTAGGGGATCCAATGAGCAGTTCTTC

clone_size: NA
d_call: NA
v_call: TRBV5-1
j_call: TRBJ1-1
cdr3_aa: CASSLAPHVATTSNTEAFF
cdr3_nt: TGCGCCAGCAGCCTCGCACCACACGTGGCAACCACCTCGAACACTGAAGCTTTCTTT

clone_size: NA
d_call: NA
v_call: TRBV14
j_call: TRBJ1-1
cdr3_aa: CATSNFKGRKKNTEAFF
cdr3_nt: TGTGCCACCTCCAACTTCAAGGGGCGAAAAAAAAACACTGAAGCTTTCTTT